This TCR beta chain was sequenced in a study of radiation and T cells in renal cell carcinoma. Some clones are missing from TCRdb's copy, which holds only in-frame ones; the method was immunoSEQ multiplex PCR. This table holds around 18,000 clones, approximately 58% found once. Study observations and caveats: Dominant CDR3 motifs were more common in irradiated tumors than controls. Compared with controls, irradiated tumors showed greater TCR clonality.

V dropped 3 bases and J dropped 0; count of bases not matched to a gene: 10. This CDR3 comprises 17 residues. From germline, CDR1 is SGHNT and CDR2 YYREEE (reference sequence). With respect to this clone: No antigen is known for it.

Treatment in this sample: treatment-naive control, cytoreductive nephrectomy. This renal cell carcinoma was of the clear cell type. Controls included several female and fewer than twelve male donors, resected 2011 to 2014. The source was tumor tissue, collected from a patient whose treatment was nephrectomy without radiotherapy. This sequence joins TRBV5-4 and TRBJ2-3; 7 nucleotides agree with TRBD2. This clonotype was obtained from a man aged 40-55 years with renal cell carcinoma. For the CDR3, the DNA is TGTGCCAGCAGCTCTGCACAGAAGCGGGGAAGCACAGATACGCAGTATTTT. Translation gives CASSSAQKRGSTDTQYF.